A single sample is the source of the 3 T cell receptor beta chains below, sequenced in a study of T cell clonality in common variable immunodeficiency. These receptors have no known antigen. General study findings and limits: Fewer deletions and N-nucleotide insertions were reportedly seen in common variable immunodeficiency TCR beta sequences.

Sequenced by immunoSEQ multiplex PCR; TCRdb stores in-frame clones only, minus some. Recorded here are around 3,600 clones, none singletons. Sequenced sample: peripheral blood mononuclear cells. These receptors were obtained from a human donor with common variable immunodeficiency.

The DNA read from the CDR3 is TGTGCCAGCTCACCAGGCAGGAACTCTGGAAACACC. Translated, it gives CASSPGRNSGNT. The entire CDR3 protein is CASSPGRNSGNTIYF. This rearrangement joins TRBV18 to TRBJ1-3; D gene unclear. The read comes to an end 3 residues before the CDR3 does, leaving the germline J gene to fill in the end. Germline V gene sequence: CDR1 KGHSH, CDR2 LQKENI. V was trimmed by 2 bases and J by 0 bases, leaving 8 bases between them. This CDR3 region has 15 residues. Full variable domain (remainder filled in from reference TRBV18 and TRBJ1-3): NAGVMQNPRHLVRRRGQEARLRCSPMKGHSHVYWYRQLPEEGLKFMVYLQKENIIDESGMPKERFSAEFPKEGPSILRIQQVVRGDSAAYFCASSPGRNSGNTIYFGEGSWLTVV.

This clone has only a few counts. The CDR3 loop is CASSSRQGSYEQYF. The DNA read from the CDR3 is TGTGCCAGCAGCAGCCGACAGGGCTCCTACGAG. The chain couples TRBV7-6 to TRBJ2-7; 7 positions match TRBD1. The observed sequence ends 3 residues before the CDR3 terminus, with the missing tail filled in from the germline J gene. The CDR3 loop spans 14 amino acids. The V and J ends lost 5 bases and 0 bases, in that order; junction bases with no gene match: 4. The germline gives CDR1 SGHVS, CDR2 FNYEAQ.

This clone occurred a few times. The read is 3 residues too short to cover the CDR3 end, so that end is filled in from the germline J gene. This chain connects TRBV2 to TRBJ2-1, with TRBD2 identical over 7 bases. The CDR3 runs to 15 residues. The germline V gene has CDR1 SNHLY and CDR2 FYNNEI. Trimming removed 8 bases from V and 8 bases from J; junction bases left unmatched: 15. CDR3 DNA (partial): TGTGCCAGCCCCGGAGCGGGACGCATGGGGGATGAG. Residues: CASPGAGRMGDE. The entire CDR3 reads CASPGAGRMGDEQFF.